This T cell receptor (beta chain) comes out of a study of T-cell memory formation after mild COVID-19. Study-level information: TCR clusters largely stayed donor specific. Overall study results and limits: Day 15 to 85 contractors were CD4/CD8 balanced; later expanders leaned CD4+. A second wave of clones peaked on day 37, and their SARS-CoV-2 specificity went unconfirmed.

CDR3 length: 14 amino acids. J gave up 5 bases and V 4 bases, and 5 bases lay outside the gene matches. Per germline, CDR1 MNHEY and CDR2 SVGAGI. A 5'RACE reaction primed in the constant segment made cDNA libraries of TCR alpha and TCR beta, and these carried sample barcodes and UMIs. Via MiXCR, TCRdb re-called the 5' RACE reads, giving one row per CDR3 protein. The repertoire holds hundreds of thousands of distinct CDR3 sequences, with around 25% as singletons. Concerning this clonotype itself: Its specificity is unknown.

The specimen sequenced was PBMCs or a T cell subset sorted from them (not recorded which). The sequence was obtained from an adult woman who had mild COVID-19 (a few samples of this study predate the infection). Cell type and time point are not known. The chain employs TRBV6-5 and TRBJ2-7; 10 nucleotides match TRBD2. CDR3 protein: CASSSQREGNEQYF. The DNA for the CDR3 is TGTGCCAGCAGTTCCCAGCGGGAGGGGAACGAGCAGTACTTC.